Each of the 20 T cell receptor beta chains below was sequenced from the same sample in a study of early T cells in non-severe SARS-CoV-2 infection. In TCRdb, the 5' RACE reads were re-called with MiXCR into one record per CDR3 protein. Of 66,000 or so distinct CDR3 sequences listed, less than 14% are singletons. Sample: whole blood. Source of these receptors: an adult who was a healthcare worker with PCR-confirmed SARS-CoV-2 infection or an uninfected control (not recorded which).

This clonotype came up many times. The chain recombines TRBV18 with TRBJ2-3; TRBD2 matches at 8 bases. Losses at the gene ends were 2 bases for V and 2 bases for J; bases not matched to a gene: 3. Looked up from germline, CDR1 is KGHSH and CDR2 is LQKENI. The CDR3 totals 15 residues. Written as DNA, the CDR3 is TGTGCCAGCTCACCAGTCGGGGGGGCCACAGATACGCAGTATTTT. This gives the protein CASSPVGGATDTQYF. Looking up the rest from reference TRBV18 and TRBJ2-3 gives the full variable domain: NAGVMQNPRHLVRRRGQEARLRCSPMKGHSHVYWYRQLPEEGLKFMVYLQKENIIDESGMPKERFSAEFPKEGPSILRIQQVVRGDSAAYFCASSPVGGATDTQYFGPGTRLTVL.

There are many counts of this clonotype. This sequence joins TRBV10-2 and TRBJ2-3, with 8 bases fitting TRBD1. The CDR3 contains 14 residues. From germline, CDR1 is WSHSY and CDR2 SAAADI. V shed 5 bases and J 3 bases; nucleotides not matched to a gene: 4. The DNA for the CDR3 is TGCGCCAGCAGTTGGACAGGGTCGACAGATACGCAGTATTTT. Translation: CASSWTGSTDTQYF.

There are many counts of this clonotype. As DNA, the CDR3 is TGTGCCAGCAGTCCAGGACTAGCGGGGGACACAGATACGCAGTATTTT. Amino acids: CASSPGLAGDTDTQYF. The chain is built from TRBV7-3 and TRBJ2-3; 13 bases map to TRBD2. Germline CDR1 is SGHTA and CDR2 is FQGTGA. The CDR3 length is 16 residues. Losses at the gene ends were 6 bases for V and 2 bases for J; bases not matched to a gene: 5.

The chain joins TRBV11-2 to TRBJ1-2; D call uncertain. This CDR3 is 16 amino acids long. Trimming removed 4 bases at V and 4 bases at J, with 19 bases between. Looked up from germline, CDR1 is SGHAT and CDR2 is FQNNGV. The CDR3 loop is CASSSLRAPRGYGYTF. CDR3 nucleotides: TGTGCCAGCAGCTCCCTCCGGGCCCCTCGGGGCTATGGCTACACCTTC.

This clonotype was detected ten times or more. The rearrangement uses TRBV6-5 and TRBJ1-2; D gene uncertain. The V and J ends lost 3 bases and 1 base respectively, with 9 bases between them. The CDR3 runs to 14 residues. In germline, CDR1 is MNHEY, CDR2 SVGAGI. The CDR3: CASSYRRSNYGYTF. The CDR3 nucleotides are TGTGCCAGCAGTTATAGACGGAGTAACTATGGCTACACCTTC.

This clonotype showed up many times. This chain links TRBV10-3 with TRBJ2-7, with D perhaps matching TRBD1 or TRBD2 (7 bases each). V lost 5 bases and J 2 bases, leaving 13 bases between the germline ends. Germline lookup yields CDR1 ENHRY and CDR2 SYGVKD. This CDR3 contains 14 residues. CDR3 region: CAISYQGGTYEQYF. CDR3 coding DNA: TGTGCCATCAGTTACCAGGGGGGGACCTACGAGCAGTACTTC.

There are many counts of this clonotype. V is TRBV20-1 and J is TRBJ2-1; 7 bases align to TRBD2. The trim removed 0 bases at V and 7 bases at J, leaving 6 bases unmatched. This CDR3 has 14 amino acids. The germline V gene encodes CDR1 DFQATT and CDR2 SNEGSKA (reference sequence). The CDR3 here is CSARDFGGSNEQFF. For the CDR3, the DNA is TGCAGTGCTAGAGATTTCGGGGGGTCAAATGAGCAGTTCTTC.

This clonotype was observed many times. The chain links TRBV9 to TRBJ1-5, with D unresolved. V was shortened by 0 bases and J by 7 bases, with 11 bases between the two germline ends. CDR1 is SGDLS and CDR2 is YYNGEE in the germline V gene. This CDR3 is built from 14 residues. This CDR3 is CASSVGDFGQPQHF. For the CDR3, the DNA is TGTGCCAGCAGCGTAGGGGATTTCGGCCAGCCCCAGCATTTT.

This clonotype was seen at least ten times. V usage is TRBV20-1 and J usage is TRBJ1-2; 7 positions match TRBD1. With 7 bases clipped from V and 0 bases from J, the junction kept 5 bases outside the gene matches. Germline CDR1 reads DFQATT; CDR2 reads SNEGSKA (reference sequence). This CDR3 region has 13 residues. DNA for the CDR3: TGCAGTGTAACAGGGGAGACTAACTATGGCTACACCTTC. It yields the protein CSVTGETNYGYTF.

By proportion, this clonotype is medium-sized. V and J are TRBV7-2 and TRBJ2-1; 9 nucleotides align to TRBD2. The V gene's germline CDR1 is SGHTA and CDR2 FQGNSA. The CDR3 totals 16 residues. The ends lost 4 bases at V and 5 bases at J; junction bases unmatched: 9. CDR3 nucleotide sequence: TGTGCCAGCAGCTCGCGGACTAGCGAGATTCACAATGAGCAGTTCTTC. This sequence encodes CASSSRTSEIHNEQFF.

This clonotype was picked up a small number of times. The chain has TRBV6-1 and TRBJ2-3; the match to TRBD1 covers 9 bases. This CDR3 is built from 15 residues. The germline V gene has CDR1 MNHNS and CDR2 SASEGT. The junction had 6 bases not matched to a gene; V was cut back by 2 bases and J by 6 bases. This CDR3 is CASSEPGQGSDTQYF. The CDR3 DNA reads TGTGCCAGCAGTGAACCGGGACAGGGCTCGGATACGCAGTATTTT.

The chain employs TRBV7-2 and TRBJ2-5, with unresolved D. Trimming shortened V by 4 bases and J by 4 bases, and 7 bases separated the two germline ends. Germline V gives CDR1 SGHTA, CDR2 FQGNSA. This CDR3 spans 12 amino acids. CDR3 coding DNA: TGTGCCAGCAGCTCTTCTCTAGAGACCCAGTACTTC. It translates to CASSSSLETQYF.

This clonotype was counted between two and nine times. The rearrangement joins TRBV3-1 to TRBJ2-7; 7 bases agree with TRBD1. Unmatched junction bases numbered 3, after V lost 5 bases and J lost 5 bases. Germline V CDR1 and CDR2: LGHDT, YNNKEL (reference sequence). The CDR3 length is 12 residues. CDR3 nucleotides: TGTGCCAGCAGCTCGACAGGGAACGAGCAGTACTTC. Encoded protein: CASSSTGNEQYF.

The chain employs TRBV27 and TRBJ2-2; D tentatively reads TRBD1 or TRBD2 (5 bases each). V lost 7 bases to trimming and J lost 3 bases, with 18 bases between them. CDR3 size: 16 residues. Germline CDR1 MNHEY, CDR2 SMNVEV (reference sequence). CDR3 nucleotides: TGTGCCAGCACCCCGAGGTGGGACCATTACACCGGGGAGCTGTTTTTT. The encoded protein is CASTPRWDHYTGELFF.

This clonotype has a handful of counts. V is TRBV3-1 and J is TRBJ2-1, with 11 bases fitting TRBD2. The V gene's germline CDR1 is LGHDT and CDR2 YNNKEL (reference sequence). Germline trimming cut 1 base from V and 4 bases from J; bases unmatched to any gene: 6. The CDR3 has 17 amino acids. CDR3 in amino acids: CASSQGGLAAPYNEQFF. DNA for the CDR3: TGTGCCAGCAGCCAAGGGGGACTAGCGGCCCCGTACAATGAGCAGTTCTTC.

The CDR3 region has the DNA TGTGCCAGCAGCCTCGATCTAGCGATTCCCACAGATACGCAGTATTTT. This codes for CASSLDLAIPTDTQYF. The chain joins TRBV7-2 to TRBJ2-3, with a weak D call TRBD2 (6 bases). Looked up from germline, CDR1 is SGHTA and CDR2 is FQGNSA. The ends were cut back, 5 bases at V and 2 bases at J, with 17 bases in the middle. The CDR3 runs 16 residues.

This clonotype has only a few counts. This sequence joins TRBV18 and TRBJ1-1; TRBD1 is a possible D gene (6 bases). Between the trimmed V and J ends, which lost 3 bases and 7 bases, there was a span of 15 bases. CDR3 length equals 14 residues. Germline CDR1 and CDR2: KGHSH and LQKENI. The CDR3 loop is CASSPNTRGVEAFF. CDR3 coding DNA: TGTGCCAGCTCACCTAATACCAGGGGAGTTGAAGCTTTCTTT.

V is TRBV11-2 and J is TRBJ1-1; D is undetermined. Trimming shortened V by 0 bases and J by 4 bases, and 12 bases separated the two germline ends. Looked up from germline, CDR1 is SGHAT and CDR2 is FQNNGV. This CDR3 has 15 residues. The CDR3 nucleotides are TGTGCCAGCAGCTTAGAAGGAAGGAGATCCACTGAAGCTTTCTTT. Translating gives CASSLEGRRSTEAFF.

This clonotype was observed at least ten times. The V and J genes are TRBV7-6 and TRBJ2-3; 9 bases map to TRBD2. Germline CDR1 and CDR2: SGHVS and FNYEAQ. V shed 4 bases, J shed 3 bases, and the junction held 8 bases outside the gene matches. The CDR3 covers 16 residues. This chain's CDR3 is CASSSGAGGTTDTQYF. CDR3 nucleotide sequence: TGTGCCAGCAGCTCCGGAGCGGGGGGCACAACAGATACGCAGTATTTT.

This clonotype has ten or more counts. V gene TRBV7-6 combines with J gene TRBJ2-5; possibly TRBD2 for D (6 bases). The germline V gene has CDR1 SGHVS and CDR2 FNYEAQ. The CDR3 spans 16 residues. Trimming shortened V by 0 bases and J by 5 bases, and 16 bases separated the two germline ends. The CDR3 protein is CASSLARLHGGETQYF. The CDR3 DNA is TGTGCCAGCAGCTTAGCTCGACTCCACGGGGGTGAGACCCAGTACTTC.